This entry lists 10 T cell receptor beta chains sequenced from one sample in a study of T cell repertoires in aging, cancer and after chemotherapy. TCR beta rearrangements were amplified from peripheral blood genomic DNA. Multiplex touch-down PCR with TRB-A/B primers amplified rearranged V-D-J TRB sequences. TCRdb reprocessed the multiplex PCR reads via MiXCR and lists one record per CDR3 protein. Here the sample spans nearly 600 distinct CDR3 sequences, around 20% being singletons. The sample comprised blood. These receptors all stem from a human donor with a solid tumor.

By its share, this clonotype is hyperexpanded. V and J are TRBV27 and TRBJ2-1; D ambiguous. The CDR3 length is 13 residues. Germline V CDR1 and CDR2: MNHEY, SMNVEV (reference sequence). V was clipped by 5 bases and J by 9 bases, with 14 bases between them. CDR3 residues: CASSPTSAGEQFF. The DNA of the CDR3 is TGTGCCAGCAGTCCGACTTCAGCTGGTGAGCAGTTCTTC.

This clonotype was seen more than once but under ten times. The V call is TRBV20-1, the J call TRBJ2-2; D assignment may be TRBD1 or TRBD2 (6 bases each). The CDR3 sequence is 14 residues long. Trimming took off 4 bases at V and 7 bases at J, with 16 bases between the two ends. In germline, CDR1 is DFQATT, CDR2 SNEGSKA (reference sequence). DNA of the CDR3: TGCAGTGCTAAACCTCCGGGGGCGGTCGGGGAGCTGTTTTTT. It translates to CSAKPPGAVGELFF.

A word on this clonotype: A much larger clonotype is one base distant, so this may be a read error. The chain carries TRBV5-5 and TRBJ1-4; D ambiguous. There are 16 residues in the CDR3. Germline CDR1 is SGHKS and CDR2 is YYEKEE (reference sequence). The DNA for the CDR3 is TGTGCCAGCACCTTGGGAGGTCCCGAAAATAATGAAAAACTGTTTTTT. This gives the protein CASTLGGPENNEKLFF.

This clonotype is large. The rearrangement uses TRBV20-1 and TRBJ2-5; perhaps TRBD2 as D (6 bases). From germline, CDR1 is DFQATT and CDR2 SNEGSKA (reference sequence). The V end lost 6 bases, the J end lost 2 bases, and 10 bases lay between the germline ends. The CDR3 loop spans 12 amino acids. The chain's CDR3 is CSAWDLQETQYF. In DNA form, the CDR3 reads TGCAGTGCCTGGGACTTACAAGAGACCCAGTACTTC.

Judged by abundance, this clonotype is medium-sized. V is TRBV15 and J is TRBJ1-4; 8 nucleotides agree with TRBD1. The CDR3 totals 14 residues. Germline-derived CDR1 and CDR2 are LNHNV and YYDKDF (reference sequence). With V trimmed by 6 bases and J by 4 bases, 4 bases remained unmatched. The CDR3 nucleotides read TGTGCCACCAGACTGACAGGGGTTAATGAAAAACTGTTTTTT. This translates into CATRLTGVNEKLFF. Looking up the rest from reference TRBV15 and TRBJ1-4 gives the full variable domain: DAMVIQNPRYQVTQFGKPVTLSCSQTLNHNVMYWYQQKSSQAPKLLFHYYDKDFNNEADTPDNFQSRRPNTSFCFLDIRSPGLGDTAMYLCATRLTGVNEKLFFGSGTQLSVL.

This clonotype is deemed large. The V gene is TRBV19, the J gene TRBJ2-1; D possibly matches TRBD1 or TRBD2 (5 bases each). Germline V gene data show CDR1 as LNHDA and CDR2 as SQIVND (reference sequence). The CDR3 totals 15 residues. Trimming pared 5 bases from V and 5 bases from J, leaving 16 bases between. The CDR3 protein is CASSVGPLEHNEQFF. In DNA form, the CDR3 reads TGTGCCAGTAGTGTGGGACCCCTGGAACACAATGAGCAGTTCTTC. The full variable domain, in which reference TRBV19 and TRBJ2-1 provide the parts outside the CDR3, is DGGITQSPKYLFRKEGQNVTLSCEQNLNHDAMYWYRQDPGQGLRLIYYSQIVNDFQKGDIAEGYSVSREKKESFPLTVTSAQKNPTAFYLCASSVGPLEHNEQFFGPGTRLTVL.

A note on this clonotype: This may come from a read error, since a much larger clone is one base off. CDR3 DNA: TGTGCCAGCAGATTCGATAGCACAGATACGCAGTATTTT. Its protein product is CASRFDSTDTQYF. J is TRBJ2-3 and V is TRBV7-3; no definite D call. The CDR3 totals 13 residues. Germline CDR1 is SGHTA and CDR2 is FQGTGA. The ends were cut back, 6 bases at V and 0 bases at J, with 7 bases in the middle.

This clonotype is classed as large (0.1 to 1%). The chain carries TRBV6-1 and TRBJ1-6; D gene uncertain. CDR3 length: 11 amino acids. Germline V lookup: CDR1 MNHNS, CDR2 SASEGT. Trimming cost V 5 bases and J 11 bases, with 7 bases left between them. This CDR3 is CASSTGAPLHF. The CDR3 DNA sequence: TGTGCCAGCAGTACCGGGGCACCCCTCCACTTT.

This clonotype is categorized as medium-sized. Written as DNA, the CDR3 is TGTGCCAGCAGTCTCGGAGCCCTCGGCAATCAGCCCCAGCATTTT. It is translated as CASSLGALGNQPQHF. V is TRBV6-5 and J is TRBJ1-5; D not resolved. There are 15 residues in the CDR3. V lost 5 bases and J lost 2, with 13 bases in between. Germline V gives CDR1 MNHEY, CDR2 SVGAGI.

This clonotype was detected only a few times. The V and J genes are TRBV5-6 and TRBJ1-1, with D uncertain. The CDR3 spans 12 residues. Deletions cut 4 bases from V and 11 bases from J, with 15 bases between. Per germline, CDR1 SGHDT and CDR2 YYEEEE. CDR3: CASSVAPGGAFF. For the CDR3, the DNA is TGTGCCAGCAGCGTGGCCCCCGGTGGGGCTTTCTTT.